These T cell receptor beta chains were read from a single sample in a study of CD8+ T cells in alopecia areata. Repertoires were generated with immunoSEQ multiplex PCR, while TCRdb's copy carries only in-frame clones and drops some. This sample has under 95,000 clones; just over 70% occur once, and the top ten carry roughly 17%. Here the sequenced sample was CD8+ T cells sorted from blood, taken at week 44, from a patient treated with tofacitinib. These receptors were obtained from a human donor with alopecia areata. Both conserved end residues are part of each CDR3. Rows give clone size only sometimes, using once, few, many, or a class for an expanded clone.

>TRBJ1-1|-|TRBV27
CASSPGGSGTEAFF
>TRBJ2-2|-|TRBV4-3
CASSQDVGYSGELFF
>TRBJ2-2|-|TRBV30
CAGGGSENTGELFF
>TRBJ2-1|-|TRBV30
CAWSPGSYNEQFF
>TRBJ2-2|few|TRBV2
CASSEIAGHATGELFF
>TRBJ2-7|few|TRBV7-9
CASTPSWSYEQYF
>TRBJ1-1|once|TRBV7-6
CASSPGMNTEAFF
>TRBJ2-3|-|TRBV27
CASSSRTSGGADTQYF
>TRBJ1-5|few|TRBV2
CASSEMDSANQPQHF
>TRBJ2-5|-|TRBV15
CATSRDLGLAGQETQYF
>TRBJ2-3|-|TRBV7-9
CASSLKGLAGGTTDTQYF
>TRBJ2-3|few|TRBV7-3
CASSLTNSVTDTQYF
>TRBJ2-2|-|TRBV29-1
CSVPSQGNTGELFF
>TRBJ1-1|once|TRBV4-1
CASSPGQGGVNTEAFF
>TRBJ1-1|few|TRBV5-6
CASSSTRREAFF
>TRBJ1-1|-|TRBV7-2
CASSLGWVKGAGTEAFF
>TRBJ2-2|-|TRBV7-8
CASSLAGTSAGELFF
>TRBJ1-1|-|TRBV29-1
CSVDGGEVTEAFF
>TRBJ1-2|-|TRBV29-1
CSDHRGEGADGYTF
>TRBJ1-1|-|TRBV7-9
CASSPRDILPEAFF
>TRBJ2-7|-|TRBV27
CASSLQYRGPYEQYF
>TRBJ2-1|few|TRBV29-1
CSVEERGFEQFF